This passage covers 3 T cell receptor beta chains from one sample sequenced in a study of Graves' ophthalmopathy and Graves' hyperthyroidism. For repertoire sequencing, the TCR beta CDR3 regions were amplified from RNA transcripts. An opening RT-PCR round employed HTBI primers and preceded a second-round multiplex PCR. TCRdb itself ran the multiplex PCR reads through MiXCR, one entry per CDR3 protein. This table holds approximately 480,000 distinct CDR3 sequences, about 15% found once. The sequenced material came from blood. The receptors here all came from a woman between 25 and 40 years old with Graves' ophthalmopathy.

This clonotype was detected ten times or more. The chain couples TRBV29-1 to TRBJ2-7; 7 nucleotides match TRBD2. CDR1 is SQVTM and CDR2 is ANQGSEA in the germline V gene. This CDR3 is built from 14 residues. Losses at the gene ends were 2 bases for V and 2 bases for J; bases not matched to a gene: 6. DNA for the CDR3: TGCAGCGTTGAAATGGCGGGAGTTCCCTACGAGCAGTACTTC. It is translated as CSVEMAGVPYEQYF.

This clonotype occurred a few times. The rearrangement uses TRBV28 and TRBJ2-2; D perhaps matches TRBD2 (6 bases). The CDR3 runs 15 residues. Looked up from germline, CDR1 is MDHEN and CDR2 is SYDVKM. Deletions cut 8 bases from V and 6 bases from J, with 19 bases between. CDR3 coding DNA: TGTGCCAGCTTCGATAATGGAGGGCCCCCCGGGGAGCTGTTTTTT. Translation gives CASFDNGGPPGELFF.

The V and J genes are TRBV9 and TRBJ2-5, with 10 bases identical to TRBD2. V shed 6 bases, J shed 0 bases, and the junction held 5 bases outside the gene matches. The CDR3 is 15 amino acids. Looked up from germline, CDR1 is SGDLS and CDR2 is YYNGEE. The CDR3 DNA sequence: TGTGCCAGCACCCTAGCGGGGGCGCACCAAGAGACCCAGTACTTC. Protein: CASTLAGAHQETQYF.